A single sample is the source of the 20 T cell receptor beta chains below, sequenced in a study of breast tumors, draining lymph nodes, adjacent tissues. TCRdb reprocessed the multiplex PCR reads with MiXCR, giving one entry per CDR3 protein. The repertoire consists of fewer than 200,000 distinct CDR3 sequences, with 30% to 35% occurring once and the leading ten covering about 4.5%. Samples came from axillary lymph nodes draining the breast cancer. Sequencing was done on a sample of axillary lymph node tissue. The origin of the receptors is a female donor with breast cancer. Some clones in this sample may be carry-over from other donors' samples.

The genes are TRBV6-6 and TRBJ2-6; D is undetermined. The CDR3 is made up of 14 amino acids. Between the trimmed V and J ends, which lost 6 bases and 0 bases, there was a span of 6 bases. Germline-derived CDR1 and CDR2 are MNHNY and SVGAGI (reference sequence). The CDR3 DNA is TGTGCCAGCAGCCAACTCTCTGGGGCCAACGTCCTGACTTTC. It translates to CASSQLSGANVLTF.

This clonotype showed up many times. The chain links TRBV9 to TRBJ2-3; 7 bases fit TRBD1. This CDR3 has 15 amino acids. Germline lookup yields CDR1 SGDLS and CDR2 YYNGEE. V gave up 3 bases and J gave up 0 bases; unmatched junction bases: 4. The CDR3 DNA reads TGTGCCAGCAGCGCGGGACAGCTAAGCACAGATACGCAGTATTTT. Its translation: CASSAGQLSTDTQYF.

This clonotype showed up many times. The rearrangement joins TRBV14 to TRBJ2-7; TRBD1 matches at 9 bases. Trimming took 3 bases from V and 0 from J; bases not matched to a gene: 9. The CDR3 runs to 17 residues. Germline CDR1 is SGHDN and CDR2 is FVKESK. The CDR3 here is CASSQKGWTGDSYEQYF. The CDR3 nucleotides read TGTGCCAGCAGCCAGAAAGGGTGGACAGGGGACTCCTACGAGCAGTACTTC.

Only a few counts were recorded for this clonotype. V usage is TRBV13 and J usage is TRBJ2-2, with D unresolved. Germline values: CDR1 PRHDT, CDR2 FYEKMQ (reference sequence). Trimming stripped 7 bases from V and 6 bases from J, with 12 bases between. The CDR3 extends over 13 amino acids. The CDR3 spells CASTVTDPGELFF. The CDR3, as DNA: TGTGCCAGCACCGTAACGGATCCCGGGGAGCTGTTTTTT.

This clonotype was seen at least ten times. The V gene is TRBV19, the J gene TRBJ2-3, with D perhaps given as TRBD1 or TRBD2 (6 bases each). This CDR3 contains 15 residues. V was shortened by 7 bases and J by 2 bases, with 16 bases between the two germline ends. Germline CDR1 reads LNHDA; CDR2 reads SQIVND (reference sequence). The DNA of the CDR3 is TGTGCCAGTAAGGGGGGCGAGTATTCCACAGATACGCAGTATTTT. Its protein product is CASKGGEYSTDTQYF.

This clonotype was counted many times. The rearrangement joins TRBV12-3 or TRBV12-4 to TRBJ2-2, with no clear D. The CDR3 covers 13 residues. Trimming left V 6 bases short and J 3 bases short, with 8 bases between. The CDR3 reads CASRKTDTGELFF. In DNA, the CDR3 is TGTGCCAGCAGGAAAACGGACACCGGGGAGCTGTTTTTT.

The CDR3 spells CASSWNYEQYF. The CDR3 bases are TGCGCCAGCAGCTGGAACTACGAGCAGTACTTC. The V gene is TRBV5-1, the J gene TRBJ2-7, with unresolved D. The germline gives CDR1 SGHRS, CDR2 YFSETQ. CDR3 size: 11 residues. The V end lost 3 bases, the J end lost 3 bases, and 4 bases lay between the germline ends.

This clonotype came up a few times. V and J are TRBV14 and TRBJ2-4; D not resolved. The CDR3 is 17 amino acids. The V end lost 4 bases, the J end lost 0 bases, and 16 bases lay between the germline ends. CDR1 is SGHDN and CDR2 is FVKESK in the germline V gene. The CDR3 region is CASSRSTNRKAKNIQYF. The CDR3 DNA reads TGTGCCAGCAGCCGAAGCACGAACAGAAAAGCCAAAAACATTCAGTACTTC.

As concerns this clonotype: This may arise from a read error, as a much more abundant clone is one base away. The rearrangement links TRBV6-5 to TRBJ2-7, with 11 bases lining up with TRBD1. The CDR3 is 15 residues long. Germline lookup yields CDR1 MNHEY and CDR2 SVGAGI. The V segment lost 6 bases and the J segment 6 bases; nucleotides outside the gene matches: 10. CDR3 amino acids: CASSVGRTGGCEQYF. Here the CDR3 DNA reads TGTGCCAGCAGCGTGGGGCGGACAGGGGGCTGCGAGCAGTACTTC.

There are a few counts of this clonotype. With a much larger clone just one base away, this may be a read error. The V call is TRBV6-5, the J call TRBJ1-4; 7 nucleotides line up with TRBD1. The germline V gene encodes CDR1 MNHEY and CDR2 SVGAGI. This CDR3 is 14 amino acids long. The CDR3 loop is CASSHSTGSEKLFF. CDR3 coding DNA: TGTGCCAGCAGTCACTCGACAGGGTCTGAAAAACTGTTTTTT.

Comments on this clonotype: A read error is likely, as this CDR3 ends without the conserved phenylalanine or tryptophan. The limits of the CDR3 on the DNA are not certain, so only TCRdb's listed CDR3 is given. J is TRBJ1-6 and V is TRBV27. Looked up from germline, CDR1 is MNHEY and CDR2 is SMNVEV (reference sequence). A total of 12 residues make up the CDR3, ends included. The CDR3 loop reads CAGGECDRSPPL.

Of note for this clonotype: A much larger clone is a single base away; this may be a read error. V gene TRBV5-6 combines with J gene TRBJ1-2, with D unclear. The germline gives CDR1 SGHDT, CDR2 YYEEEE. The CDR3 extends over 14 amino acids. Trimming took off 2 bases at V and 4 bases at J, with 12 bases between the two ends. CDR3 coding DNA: TGTGCCAGCAGCTTAGTCGGGCCCTCCTATGGCTACACCTTC. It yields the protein CASSLVGPSYGYTF.

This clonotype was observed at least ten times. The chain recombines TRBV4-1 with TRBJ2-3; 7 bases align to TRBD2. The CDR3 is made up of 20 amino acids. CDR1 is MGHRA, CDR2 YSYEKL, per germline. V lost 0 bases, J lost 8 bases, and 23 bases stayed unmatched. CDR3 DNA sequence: TGCGCCAGCAGCCAAGATGACGCCTTCGGACTAGTCGATGGTAGAGGTACGCAGTATTTT. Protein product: CASSQDDAFGLVDGRGTQYF.

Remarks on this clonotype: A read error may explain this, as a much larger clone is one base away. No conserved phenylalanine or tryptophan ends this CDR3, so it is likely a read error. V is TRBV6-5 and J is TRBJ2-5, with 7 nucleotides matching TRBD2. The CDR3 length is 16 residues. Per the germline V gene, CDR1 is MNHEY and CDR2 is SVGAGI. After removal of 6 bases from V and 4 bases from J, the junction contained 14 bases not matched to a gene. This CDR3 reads CASRPRGLAVGETQYL. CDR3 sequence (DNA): TGTGCCAGCAGGCCCCGCGGGCTAGCGGTAGGAGAGACCCAGTACCTC.

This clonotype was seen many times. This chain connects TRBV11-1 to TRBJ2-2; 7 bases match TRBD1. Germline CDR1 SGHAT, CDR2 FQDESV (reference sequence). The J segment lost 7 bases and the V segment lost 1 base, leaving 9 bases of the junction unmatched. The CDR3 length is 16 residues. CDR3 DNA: TGTGCCAGCAGCTTAGACCCGACAGGGATAGTCGGGGAGCTGTTTTTT. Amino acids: CASSLDPTGIVGELFF.

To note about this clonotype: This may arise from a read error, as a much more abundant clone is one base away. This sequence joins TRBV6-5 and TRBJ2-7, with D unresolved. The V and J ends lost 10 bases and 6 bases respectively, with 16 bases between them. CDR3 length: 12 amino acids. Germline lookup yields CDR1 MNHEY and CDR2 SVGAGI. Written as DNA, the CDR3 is TGTGCCAATCAGTTAATCGAATCCGAGCAGTACTTC. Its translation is CANQLIESEQYF.

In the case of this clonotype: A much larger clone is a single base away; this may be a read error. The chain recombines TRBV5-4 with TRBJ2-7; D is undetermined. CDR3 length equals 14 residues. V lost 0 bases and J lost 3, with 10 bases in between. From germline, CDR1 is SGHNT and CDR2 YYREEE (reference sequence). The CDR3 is CASSLALASYEQYF. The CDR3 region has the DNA TGTGCCAGCAGCTTGGCATTAGCCAGCTACGAGCAGTACTTC.

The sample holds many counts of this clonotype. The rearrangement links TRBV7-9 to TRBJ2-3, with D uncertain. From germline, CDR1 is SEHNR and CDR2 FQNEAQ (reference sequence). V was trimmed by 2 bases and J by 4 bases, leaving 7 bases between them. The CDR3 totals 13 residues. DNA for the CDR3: TGTGCCAGCAGCTTATTGGGCCCAGATACGCAGTATTTT. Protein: CASSLLGPDTQYF.

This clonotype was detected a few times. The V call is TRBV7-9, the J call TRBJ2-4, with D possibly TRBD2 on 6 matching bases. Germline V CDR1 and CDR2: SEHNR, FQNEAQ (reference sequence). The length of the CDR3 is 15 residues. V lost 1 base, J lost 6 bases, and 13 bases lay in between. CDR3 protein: CASSLGSGGGNIQYF. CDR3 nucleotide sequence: TGTGCCAGCAGCTTAGGGTCCGGGGGAGGAAACATTCAGTACTTC.

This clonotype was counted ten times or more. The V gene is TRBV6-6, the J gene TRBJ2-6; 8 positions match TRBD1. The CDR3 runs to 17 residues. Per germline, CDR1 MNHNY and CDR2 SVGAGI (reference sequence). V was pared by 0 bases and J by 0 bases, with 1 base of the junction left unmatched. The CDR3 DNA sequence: TGTGCCAGCAGTTACTCCACAGGGGGCTCTGGGGCCAACGTCCTGACTTTC. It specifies CASSYSTGGSGANVLTF.